The rows below give T cell receptor beta chains drawn from one sample of a study of technical replicates of blood from a few donors. Clones were read by immunoSEQ multiplex PCR, and TCRdb kept only the in-frame ones, dropping some. This sample has about 80,000 clones, with 85% to 95% found just once. The specimen was T cells isolated from PBMCs. Receptor source: a human donor in good health. Both conserved end residues are part of each CDR3. Each record gives: D gene, J gene, V gene, clone size, CDR3 DNA, CDR3 protein. D genes are given only for firm matches. Clone size, where shown, is once, few, many, or a class for clones that have expanded.

.	TRBJ1-1	TRBV28	.	TGTGCCAGCAGTATAACCGGGTACACTGAAGCTTTCTTT	CASSITGYTEAFF
TRBD2	TRBJ2-3	TRBV4-1	.	TGCGCCAGCAGCCGATCGACTAGCGGAAACACAGATACGCAGTATTTT	CASSRSTSGNTDTQYF
.	TRBJ1-1	TRBV5-6	.	TGTGCCAGCAGCTTGGGCGGGGCAGCTTTCTTT	CASSLGGAAFF
.	TRBJ1-3	TRBV2	once	TGTGCCAGCATAGTAACAGCCTCTGGAAACACCATATATTTT	CASIVTASGNTIYF
TRBD2	TRBJ2-5	TRBV25-1	.	TGTGCCAGCAGACCTTTTAGCGGGTTATTGACCCAAGAGACCCAGTACTTC	CASRPFSGLLTQETQYF
.	TRBJ2-1	TRBV7-2	.	TGTGCCAGCAGCTTAGTGGTTCGCGGTGGCTACAATGAGCAGTTCTTC	CASSLVVRGGYNEQFF
TRBD2	TRBJ2-7	TRBV7-6	.	TGTGCCAGCAGCCCGGGACTAGCGGGAGCCTACGAGCAGTACTTC	CASSPGLAGAYEQYF
.	TRBJ2-2	TRBV6-5	.	TGTGCCAGCAAACCTTCTGACTTCTACACCGGGGAGCTGTTTTTT	CASKPSDFYTGELFF
TRBD1	TRBJ1-5	TRBV30	.	TGTGCCTGGAACGGACAGGGCAATCAGCCCCAGCATTTT	CAWNGQGNQPQHF
TRBD1	TRBJ1-2	TRBV9	.	TGTGCCAGCAGCCCGAACGGACAGGGATTATATGGCTACACCTTC	CASSPNGQGLYGYTF
.	TRBJ2-6	TRBV5-4	.	TGTGCCAGCAGCGGGGCACAGGATACTGGGGCCAACGTCCTGACTTTC	CASSGAQDTGANVLTF
.	TRBJ1-4	TRBV30	few	TGTGCCTGGACGCAGGGGAATGAGGAAAAACTGTTTTTT	CAWTQGNEEKLFF
TRBD1	TRBJ2-2	TRBV14	once	TGTGCCAGCAGCCAATTGGACAGGGGCACCGGGGAGCTGTTTTTT	CASSQLDRGTGELFF
.	TRBJ1-1	TRBV5-1	once	TGCGCCAGCAGCTCTGACATTACCCCTGAAGCTTTCTTT	CASSSDITPEAFF
.	TRBJ2-3	TRBV6-1	.	TGTGCCACCCCAAGGTCCGGACAGAGCACAGATACGCAGTATTTT	CATPRSGQSTDTQYF
TRBD2	TRBJ2-2	TRBV27	.	TGTGCCAGCAGTTTACCTAGCGGTGAGAACACCGGGGAGCTGTTTTTT	CASSLPSGENTGELFF
.	TRBJ2-7	TRBV11-2	.	TGTGCCAGCAGCTTAGAACGGGGGACTTTTTACGAGCAGTACTTC	CASSLERGTFYEQYF
.	TRBJ2-1	TRBV11-2	.	TGTGCCAGCAGCCTCCTCGCCCTGAGCTCCTACAATGAGCAGTTCTTC	CASSLLALSSYNEQFF
TRBD1	TRBJ2-6	TRBV28	once	TGTGCCAGCAGTCTGGGGACAGGGGTTGCCTCTGGGGCCAACGTCCTGACTTTC	CASSLGTGVASGANVLTF
TRBD2	TRBJ2-5	TRBV7-8	.	TGTGCCAGCAGCCTCGAGCGGGAGCACCAAGAGACCCAGTACTTC	CASSLEREHQETQYF
.	TRBJ1-1	TRBV10-1	.	TGCGCCAGCATGAACCAGGGGTACACTGAAGCTTTCTTT	CASMNQGYTEAFF
.	TRBJ2-1	TRBV27	.	TGTGCCAGCGCGAGGCAGTTTGGGTACAATGAGCAGTTCTTC	CASARQFGYNEQFF
.	TRBJ2-2	TRBV27	.	TGTGCCAGCAGTTTCGTAAGGGGCGACACCGGGGAGCTGTTTTTT	CASSFVRGDTGELFF
TRBD1	TRBJ2-1	TRBV6-5	.	TGTGCCAGCAGTTACGGAGGGACAGGGGTTGATGAGCAGTTCTTC	CASSYGGTGVDEQFF
.	TRBJ2-1	TRBV11-3	.	TGTGCCAGCAGCTTACCGGGTAATGAGCAGTTCTTC	CASSLPGNEQFF
TRBD1	TRBJ1-1	TRBV9	few	TGTGCCAGCAGCGTAGTGACAGGGACTGAAGCTTTCTTT	CASSVVTGTEAFF
.	TRBJ2-5	TRBV20-1	once	TGCAGTGCTGAGGGGGGGTTGGACCAGTACTTC	CSAEGGLDQYF